The rows below give T cell receptor beta chains drawn from one sample of a study of cytomegalovirus exposure and HLA in healthy donors. Method: immunoSEQ multiplex PCR; TCRdb's copy keeps in-frame clones and lacks some. The sample carries about 130,000 clones, over 9.5% recorded once. The sequenced sample consisted of PBMCs. The origin of the receptors is a woman aged 18-29 years in good health and CMV-seropositive. The CDR3 runs from the conserved cysteine through the conserved F or W. D genes are given only for firm matches. Only some rows state a clone size, as once, few, many or a class for expanded clones.

v_call	d_call	j_call	clone_size	cdr3_aa	cdr3_nt
TRBV11-2	NA	TRBJ2-3	NA	CASSLPRQAPTDTQYF	TGTGCCAGCAGCTTACCTCGACAGGCCCCCACAGATACGCAGTATTTT
TRBV4-1	TRBD1	TRBJ1-1	few	CASSQEIDRATEAFF	TGCGCCAGCAGCCAAGAGATCGACAGGGCAACTGAAGCTTTCTTT
TRBV7-2	NA	TRBJ2-7	NA	CASSLGGGNSYEQYF	TGTGCCAGCAGCTTAGGTGGCGGGAATTCCTACGAGCAGTACTTC
TRBV11-3	NA	TRBJ2-7	few	CASSQSAVYEQYF	TGTGCCAGCAGCCAGAGTGCGGTCTACGAGCAGTACTTC
TRBV29-1	TRBD2	TRBJ2-5	few	CSVVGVAGARETQYF	TGCAGCGTTGTGGGGGTAGCGGGAGCTCGGGAGACCCAGTACTTC
TRBV2	TRBD2	TRBJ2-1	NA	CASSDSGRNEQFF	TGTGCCAGCAGTGACAGCGGGAGGAATGAGCAGTTCTTC
TRBV6-5	NA	TRBJ1-2	NA	CASSLSGSNYGYTF	TGTGCCAGCAGCTTATCCGGGTCAAACTATGGCTACACCTTC
TRBV9	NA	TRBJ1-2	few	CASSFTGSGYGYTF	TGTGCCAGCAGCTTTACAGGATCGGGCTATGGCTACACCTTC
TRBV7-2	TRBD2	TRBJ2-3	few	CASSTGTSGRDTQYF	TGTGCCAGCAGCACCGGGACTAGCGGGAGGGATACGCAGTATTTT
TRBV30	NA	TRBJ2-5	few	CAWSPGQETQYF	TGTGCCTGGAGCCCGGGTCAAGAGACCCAGTACTTC
TRBV29-1	TRBD1	TRBJ2-3	NA	CSVITPNRDRGTDTQYF	TGCAGCGTCATTACACCTAACCGGGACAGGGGCACAGATACGCAGTATTTT
TRBV5-6	NA	TRBJ1-5	NA	CASSGNPVATGQNQPQHF	TGTGCCAGCAGCGGGAACCCGGTCGCGACGGGACAAAATCAGCCCCAGCATTTT
TRBV4-2	NA	TRBJ2-4	NA	CASSQEPARPYYIQYF	TGTGCCAGCAGCCAAGAGCCCGCTCGCCCCTACTACATTCAGTACTTC
TRBV27	TRBD1	TRBJ1-1	few	CASSPIGQGLGLAFF	TGTGCCAGCAGCCCAATAGGACAGGGCCTAGGCCTAGCTTTCTTT
TRBV27	TRBD1	TRBJ2-5	few	CASSLRGRIETQYF	TGTGCCAGCAGTTTGAGGGGGCGCATCGAGACCCAGTACTTC
TRBV27	TRBD2	TRBJ2-1	NA	CASSLLVASGKNEQFF	TGTGCCAGCAGTTTATTGGTTGCTAGCGGGAAGAATGAGCAGTTCTTC
TRBV6-1	NA	TRBJ1-4	NA	CASSEGSRDNEKLFF	TGTGCCAGCAGTGAAGGGTCCCGGGACAACGAAAAACTGTTTTTT
TRBV7-9	TRBD2	TRBJ2-7	few	CASSLTRTSGTYEQYF	TGTGCCAGCAGCTTAACTCGGACTAGCGGTACCTACGAGCAGTACTTC
TRBV2	TRBD1	TRBJ2-1	few	CASSDPRDRANEQFF	TGTGCCAGCAGTGACCCCCGGGACAGGGCAAATGAGCAGTTCTTC
TRBV6-1	TRBD1	TRBJ2-5	few	CASSADRVPGETQYF	TGTGCCAGCAGTGCTGACAGGGTTCCCGGGGAGACCCAGTACTTC
TRBV5-1	TRBD1	TRBJ1-1	few	CASSSQTGGEGAFF	TGCGCCAGCAGCTCCCAAACAGGGGGAGAGGGGGCTTTCTTT
TRBV4-1	TRBD2	TRBJ2-3	NA	CASKPLWREGTDTQYF	TGCGCCAGCAAACCTCTCTGGCGGGAGGGTACAGATACGCAGTATTTT
TRBV28	TRBD1	TRBJ1-4	few	CASSSTGGYEKLFF	TGTGCCAGCAGTTCCACAGGGGGCTATGAAAAACTGTTTTTT
TRBV4-1	TRBD1	TRBJ2-5	NA	CASSQGQGTLITLQETQYF	TGCGCCAGCAGTCAAGGACAGGGAACTCTTATCACCCTCCAAGAGACCCAGTACTTC
TRBV4-1	NA	TRBJ2-7	NA	CASSQVAGGYEQYF	TGCGCCAGCAGCCAAGTTGCAGGCGGGTACGAGCAGTACTTC
TRBV18	NA	TRBJ1-1	few	CASSPARGAEAFF	TGTGCCAGCTCACCAGCCAGGGGCGCTGAAGCTTTCTTT
TRBV4-1	NA	TRBJ1-5	few	CASSQTGDQPQHF	TGCGCCAGCAGCCAAACCGGGGATCAGCCCCAGCATTTT
TRBV28	NA	TRBJ2-4	NA	CASSPRDTYKNIQYF	TGTGCCAGCAGCCCTCGGGACACTTACAAAAACATTCAGTACTTC
TRBV5-5	NA	TRBJ1-1	NA	CASSLAGGLEAFF	TGTGCCAGCAGCTTGGCGGGGGGTCTTGAAGCTTTCTTT
TRBV14	NA	TRBJ2-1	few	CASSHTGVPYNEQFF	TGTGCCAGCAGCCATACAGGAGTCCCCTACAATGAGCAGTTCTTC
TRBV7-9	NA	TRBJ1-1	many	CASSSEKNTEAFF	TGTGCCAGCAGCTCCGAGAAGAACACTGAAGCTTTCTTT
TRBV28	NA	TRBJ1-2	NA	CASSSPYSSGYTF	TGTGCCAGCAGTTCCCCCTATTCTTCTGGCTACACCTTC
TRBV12-5	NA	TRBJ2-2	few	CASGLVLGRTRTGELFF	TGTGCTAGTGGTTTGGTACTGGGCAGAACGAGAACCGGGGAGCTGTTTTTT
TRBV28	NA	TRBJ1-1	few	CASRSSYEAFF	TGTGCCAGCAGGTCGTCGTATGAAGCTTTCTTT
TRBV6-5	NA	TRBJ2-1	NA	CASSPGLYSYNEQFF	TGTGCCAGCAGCCCGGGACTCTACTCCTACAATGAGCAGTTCTTC
TRBV6-4	NA	TRBJ2-2	NA	CASSLTQNTGELFF	TGTGCCAGCAGTTTGACACAGAACACCGGGGAGCTGTTTTTT
TRBV30	NA	TRBJ1-6	NA	CAWRPEGSFYNSPLHF	TGTGCCTGGAGGCCAGAAGGGAGCTTCTATAATTCACCCCTCCACTTT
TRBV6-1	NA	TRBJ2-1	NA	CASSPPGLSYNEQFF	TGTGCCAGCAGCCCTCCGGGACTCAGCTACAATGAGCAGTTCTTC
TRBV25-1	TRBD1	TRBJ2-5	NA	CASSLGTGRETQYF	TGTGCCAGCTCCCTCGGGACAGGGAGAGAGACCCAGTACTTC
TRBV13	NA	TRBJ1-1	NA	CASSLGTGRNTEAFF	TGTGCCAGCAGCTTAGGGACAGGACGGAACACTGAAGCTTTCTTT
TRBV4-1	NA	TRBJ1-1	few	CASSQGDREAFF	TGCGCCAGCAGCCAGGGAGACAGGGAAGCTTTCTTT
TRBV5-4	NA	TRBJ1-1	NA	CASSSTVSLEAFF	TGTGCCAGCAGCTCCACAGTTTCTTTGGAAGCTTTCTTT
TRBV5-1	NA	TRBJ1-3	NA	CASSPSGAGNTIYF	TGCGCCAGCAGCCCCTCAGGGGCTGGAAACACCATATATTTT
TRBV7-8	TRBD1	TRBJ1-2	NA	CASSPGTVYGYTF	TGTGCCAGCAGCCCCGGGACAGTCTATGGCTACACCTTC
TRBV18	NA	TRBJ2-2	few	CASSTGNTGELFF	TGTGCCAGCTCGACGGGGAACACCGGGGAGCTGTTTTTT
TRBV19	TRBD2	TRBJ2-7	NA	CASSIGRGGAEQYF	TGTGCCAGTAGTATCGGCCGGGGGGGGGCCGAGCAGTACTTC
TRBV9	NA	TRBJ1-1	few	CASSVPPDTEAFF	TGTGCCAGCAGCGTACCCCCTGACACTGAAGCTTTCTTT
TRBV25-1	NA	TRBJ1-1	few	CATTRNTEAFF	TGTGCCACCACAAGGAACACTGAAGCTTTCTTT
TRBV7-3	TRBD2	TRBJ2-1	few	CASSSKPGLAVNEQFF	TGTGCCAGCAGCAGTAAACCGGGACTAGCGGTTAATGAGCAGTTCTTC
TRBV6-6	NA	TRBJ2-1	few	CASSPPGGQFF	TGTGCCAGCAGTCCCCCCGGAGGGCAGTTCTTC
TRBV7-3	TRBD2	TRBJ2-7	NA	CASSPERDDEQYF	TGTGCCAGCAGCCCCGAGCGGGACGACGAGCAGTACTTC